This T cell receptor beta chain comes out of a study of blood T cell repertoires in COVID-19. The overall study: Specimens from acute and convalescent COVID-19 originated in the United States, Italy and Spain. From T cells, B-cell-depleted T cells, or PBMCs came the material, which was cDNA or gDNA.

Data came from immunoSEQ multiplex PCR; TCRdb stores just in-frame clones and leaves some out. The sample includes hundreds of thousands of clones, more than 75% of them seen just once. With 5 bases clipped from V and 3 bases from J, the junction kept 7 bases outside the gene matches. The CDR3 extends over 14 amino acids. Germline CDR1 SGHRS, CDR2 YFSETQ. The receptor was derived from a woman aged 25 to 39 who had recovered from COVID-19. The genes are TRBV5-1 and TRBJ2-5; 7 bases align to TRBD2. Sequenced input: PBMCs or T cells enriched from blood (not recorded which). The CDR3 DNA reads as TGCGCCAGCAGTAGGGGACTAACGAAAGAGACCCAGTACTTC. Translating gives CASSRGLTKETQYF.